The present entry profiles one TCR beta chain with its context. Its matching antigen is unknown. The sequenced template was cDNA made from the entire isolated RNA. Sequencing of naive, central memory and regulatory T cell samples gave an average of about 3.9 million reads. The protocol was immunoSEQ multiplex PCR, while the TCRdb copy is restricted to in-frame clones and leaves out a portion. Of 140,000 or so clones listed, 9.2% are singletons. The data derive from a study of beta chain features in type 1 diabetes. On the study more broadly: Cell yields, age and gender were similar between patients and healthy donors. Study-wide results and limits: Reads derived from cDNA could over-represent cells showing high TCR expression.

A CD45RO/CCR7/CD25/CD127/CD95/CD27 panel sorted naive, central memory, regulatory and stem cell-like memory CD4+ cells. The source material was central memory CD4+ T cells from blood. The sequence was collected from a man between 18 and 35 years old in good health.

The CDR3 here is CASSEWGQGEKLFF. The CDR3 DNA reads as TGTGCCAGCAGTGAATGGGGACAGGGCGAAAAACTGTTTTTT. The chain carries TRBV2 and TRBJ1-4; 9 nucleotides agree with TRBD1. CDR3 length: 14 amino acids. V lost 2 bases, J lost 8 bases, and 3 bases stayed unmatched. From germline, CDR1 is SNHLY and CDR2 FYNNEI.